This T cell receptor (beta chain) was identified during a study of blood T cell repertoires in COVID-19 (dated by TCRdb to about 2020). As for the study more broadly: The collaborator samples originated in the United States, Italy and Spain and spanned the acute and convalescent phases of COVID-19. The repertoires were released in a freely available public database meant as a resource for research on the immune response to SARS-CoV-2. The material from the prospective study consisted of cDNA or gDNA derived from T cells, B-cell-depleted T cells, or PBMCs. Samples came from the ongoing ImmuneRACE study (first 160 participants) plus 1,254 subjects from 6 global collaborators. Where HLA class I and class II types were available, the types were taken from metadata supplied by the sample provider, not from assay-based typing. The dataset comprised deeply sampled blood TCRbeta repertoires from subjects exposed to, actively infected with, or recovered from COVID-19. Sample metadata almost always included a de-identified subject ID, COVID-19 status, age in years and sex.

The collaborating institutions used their own protocols to collect whole blood in K2EDTA tubes. Collaborator samples were shipped for TCRbeta analysis as frozen whole blood, isolated PBMCs, or DNA extracted from either sample type. What the authors observed across the whole study: How much clinical and demographic metadata was included differed by source and by participant, and the metadata was provided uncurated.

TCRbeta CDR3 regions were amplified from genomic DNA by means of the immunoSEQ Assay, a bias-controlled multiplex PCR. Concerning the study's data processing: The number of nucleated cells in each sample was estimated from the amplification of reference gene primers within the assay. Sequence reads were collapsed and filtered to measure the absolute abundance of every unique TCRbeta CDR3 rearrangement. For each sample, productive Simpson clonality was calculated by taking the square root of Simpson's diversity index across productive rearrangements. Here the immuneACCESS table is served through TCRdb, limited to in-frame sequences with V and J called. Missing clones are a known gap in these copies; in checked studies unresolved V genes cover under half, and the rest lacks a known reason. V, J and clone size are taken as reported in that table, and D and trimming were inferred from the DNA itself. Across this sample there are about 70,000 clones, with approximately 77% seen only once. Clones ranked in the top ten supply roughly 0.83% of the sample.

Taken from cysteine to phenylalanine, the CDR3 has 14 residues. The entry retains the CDR3 DNA only, 42 bases that are in frame from base 1. From a lookup of the germline V gene, CDR1 and CDR2 are MDHEN and SYDVKM. V sheds 6 bases and J sheds 4 bases, leaving 15 bases between their ends. Turning to this clone: Which antigen it targets is not known. Within one base of it there is no much larger clone, and no base qualities were kept.

Sequencing was performed on peripheral blood. The rearranged segments are TRBV28 and TRBJ2-5; the D gene remains uncertain. This clonotype was obtained from a woman aged 70-85 years with acute or convalescent COVID-19. The CDR3 corresponds to CASSLRQVLETQYF. The DNA reads as follows: TGTGCCAGCAGCCTCCGGCAGGTCTTAGAGACCCAGTACTTC.